These 2 T cell receptor beta chains came from one sample sequenced in a study of OX40 agonist ivuxolimab in advanced cancers. The repertoire was sequenced with immunoSEQ multiplex PCR; TCRdb's copy has only in-frame clones and lacks some. The table includes roughly 48,000 clones, 65% to 90% detected once. The sequencing used CD4+ or CD8+ T cells sorted from blood, collected in a trial of the OX40 agonist ivuxolimab. The source of these receptors is an adult with an advanced solid tumor such as melanoma, head and neck, liver or kidney cancer.

This clone has only one observation. The J gene is TRBJ2-7, the V gene TRBV25-1; D gene uncertain. Trimming pared 3 bases from V and 3 bases from J, leaving 6 bases between. This CDR3 is built from 12 residues. Germline CDR1 and CDR2: MGHDK and SYGVNS. The CDR3 is CASSDQIYEQYF. CDR3 in DNA: TGTGCCAGCAGTGATCAGATCTACGAGCAGTACTTC.

The chain joins TRBV7-9 to TRBJ2-2; 12 nucleotides align to TRBD2. This CDR3 is 16 amino acids long. The ends lost 5 bases at V and 5 bases at J; junction bases unmatched: 6. Germline values: CDR1 SEHNR, CDR2 FQNEAQ (reference sequence). CDR3 in amino acids: CASSMLLAGGTGELFF. CDR3 bases: TGTGCCAGCAGCATGTTACTAGCGGGAGGTACCGGGGAGCTGTTTTTT. The full variable domain, completed using reference TRBV7-9 and TRBJ2-2, is DTGVSQNPRHKITKRGQNVTFRCDPISEHNRLYWYRQTLGQGPEFLTYFQNEAQLEKSRLLSDRFSAERPKGSFSTLEIQRTEQGDSAMYLCASSMLLAGGTGELFFGEGSRLTVL.